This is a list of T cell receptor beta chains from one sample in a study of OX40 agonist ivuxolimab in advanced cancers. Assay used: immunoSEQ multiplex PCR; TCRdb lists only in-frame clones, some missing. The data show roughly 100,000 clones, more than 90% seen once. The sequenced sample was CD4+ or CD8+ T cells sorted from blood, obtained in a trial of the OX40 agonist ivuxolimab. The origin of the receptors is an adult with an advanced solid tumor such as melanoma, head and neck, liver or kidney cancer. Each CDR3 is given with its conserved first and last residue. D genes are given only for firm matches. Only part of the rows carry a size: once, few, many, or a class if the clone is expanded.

TGTGCCAGCAGTGAAGGGGGGACTCCTGCTACTTACAATGAGCAGTTCTTC,CASSEGGTPATYNEQFF,TRBV6-1,TRBJ2-1,NA,NA
TGTGCCAGCAGCCGGACAGGGGCCGAGCAGTACTTC,CASSRTGAEQYF,TRBV5-4,TRBJ2-7,TRBD1,NA
TGCAGTGTTGGTTGGAGTGAAGCTTTCTTT,CSVGWSEAFF,TRBV20-1,TRBJ1-1,NA,few
TGTGCCAGCGGGGACAGGGATTACGAGCAGTACTTC,CASGDRDYEQYF,TRBV27,TRBJ2-7,TRBD1,NA
TGCGCCAGCAGCCAAGACAGGTGGCAGCCCCAGCATTTT,CASSQDRWQPQHF,TRBV4-3,TRBJ1-5,NA,NA
TGTGCCAGCAGCCCCACAGGGTTCAGCGAGCAGTACTTC,CASSPTGFSEQYF,TRBV5-4,TRBJ2-7,NA,NA
TGTGCCAGCAGCCAGGAACTAGCGGGAGGGCAGGTCTACAATGAGCAGTTCTTC,CASSQELAGGQVYNEQFF,TRBV4-2,TRBJ2-1,TRBD2,NA
TGTGCCTGGAGTGTTCTCAGGGATCAAGAGACCCAGTACTTC,CAWSVLRDQETQYF,TRBV30,TRBJ2-5,NA,NA
TGCGCCAGCAGCTTGGTTGGTCGAGAGGTTAACTATGGCTACACCTTC,CASSLVGREVNYGYTF,TRBV5-1,TRBJ1-2,NA,NA
TGTGCCAGCAGCCCGGTGACTAGTTACGCCGCAGGGGAGCAGTACTTC,CASSPVTSYAAGEQYF,TRBV5-8,TRBJ2-7,NA,once
TGCAGCGTTGAAGGTTTCGGGCAGGACGGGGAGCTGTTTTTT,CSVEGFGQDGELFF,TRBV29-1,TRBJ2-2,NA,NA
TGTGCCAGCTCCATTTACTTGGGGGGCGGGTACGAGCAGTACTTC,CASSIYLGGGYEQYF,TRBV6-1,TRBJ2-7,NA,NA
TGTGCCACCAGGCAGCGGTCCCAAGAGACCCAGTACTTC,CATRQRSQETQYF,TRBV2,TRBJ2-5,NA,NA
TGTGCCAGCAGTGAATACGTCCGTCGCAGCCAGAGTGGCTACACCTTC,CASSEYVRRSQSGYTF,TRBV2,TRBJ1-2,NA,NA
TGCACCAGCAGCCCAGATGGTGGGGGACCTCCGGAAGGGGAGAAAAAACTGTTTTTT,CTSSPDGGGPPEGEKKLFF,TRBV1,TRBJ1-4,NA,NA
TGTGCCAGCAGTTTAGGCGCCTTCATCGGGCTAAGTGGCTACACCTTC,CASSLGAFIGLSGYTF,TRBV27,TRBJ1-2,NA,NA
TGTGCCAGCGACATAAGCGGGGGGCCTTACAATGAGCAGTTCTTC,CASDISGGPYNEQFF,TRBV2,TRBJ2-1,TRBD2,NA
TGCGCCAGCAGCTTGGGGGTAGGGACGGCGGTAAGTGAGCAGTTCTTC,CASSLGVGTAVSEQFF,TRBV5-1,TRBJ2-1,NA,NA
TGTGCCAGCAGTACCCTGGGCCTAGCGGGATTAGCCTACAATGAGCAGTTCTTC,CASSTLGLAGLAYNEQFF,TRBV27,TRBJ2-1,TRBD2,NA
TGTGCCAGCAGCGACGGAGATACGCAGTATTTT,CASSDGDTQYF,TRBV5-6,TRBJ2-3,NA,NA
TGTGCCAGTAGTATGGATGGGAGACGCTACACCTTC,CASSMDGRRYTF,TRBV19,TRBJ1-2,NA,NA
TGTGCCAGCAGCCTCCCGGGACTAGCGGGACGAAGGTCCTACAATGAGCAGTTCTTC,CASSLPGLAGRRSYNEQFF,TRBV5-5,TRBJ2-1,TRBD2,NA
TGCGCCAGCAGCCAAGATGGTCAGGGGGTGCATGAAAAACTGTTTTTT,CASSQDGQGVHEKLFF,TRBV4-1,TRBJ1-4,TRBD1,once
TGTGCCTGGACAAGCAGCTCCTACGAGCAGTACTTC,CAWTSSSYEQYF,TRBV30,TRBJ2-7,NA,once
TGTGCCAGCAGTTTCCGGGGCGCTTTCAATCAGCCCCAGCATTTT,CASSFRGAFNQPQHF,TRBV27,TRBJ1-5,NA,once
TGCGCCAGCAGCCAACGGGCCCAAGAGCAGTACTTC,CASSQRAQEQYF,TRBV4-3,TRBJ2-7,NA,NA
TGCGCCAGCAGTGAGTCTCCCCTAGCGGGAGTCTTCGACGAGCAGTACTTC,CASSESPLAGVFDEQYF,TRBV10-2,TRBJ2-7,TRBD2,NA
TGCAGCGTTGTGGGGGGGATAGCCAAAAACATTCAGTACTTC,CSVVGGIAKNIQYF,TRBV29-1,TRBJ2-4,TRBD2,NA
TGCAGCGTTGGGGGACAGGGCTTCAGTGAAGCTTTCTTT,CSVGGQGFSEAFF,TRBV29-1,TRBJ1-1,TRBD1,NA
TGTGCCAGCAGGGGGTCTTATTCACCCCTCCACTTT,CASRGSYSPLHF,TRBV6-1,TRBJ1-6,NA,NA
TGTGCCAGCAGCCCCTGGACAGGCTCCTACGAGCAGTACTTC,CASSPWTGSYEQYF,TRBV5-5,TRBJ2-7,TRBD1,NA
TGTGCCAGCAGCTTAGGTCAGGGTATGAACTATGGCTACACCTTC,CASSLGQGMNYGYTF,TRBV13,TRBJ1-2,NA,NA
TGTGCCAGTAGTATTGTACTAGGCTATGAGCAGTTCTTC,CASSIVLGYEQFF,TRBV19,TRBJ2-1,NA,NA
TGCGCCAGCAGCTTGACTAGTCATGAGCAGTTCTTC,CASSLTSHEQFF,TRBV5-1,TRBJ2-1,NA,few
TGTGCCAGCAGCACGCGGACTAGCGGGGGTGAGCAGTTCTTC,CASSTRTSGGEQFF,TRBV5-4,TRBJ2-1,TRBD2,NA
TGTGCCAGCAGCTTGACTAGGAATGAGCAGTTCTTC,CASSLTRNEQFF,TRBV5-4,TRBJ2-1,NA,NA
TGTGCCAGCAGTTACCCGGCAGGGGTAAACGAGCAGTACTTC,CASSYPAGVNEQYF,TRBV6-5,TRBJ2-7,NA,NA
TGTGCCAGCAGCATCGACAGTAACACTGAAGCTTTCTTT,CASSIDSNTEAFF,TRBV27,TRBJ1-1,NA,NA
TGTGCCTGGATTGGGTCAGTGATCAACTATGGCTACACCTTC,CAWIGSVINYGYTF,TRBV30,TRBJ1-2,NA,NA
TGTGCCAGCACTGGAATCGAGACCCAGTACTTC,CASTGIETQYF,TRBV2,TRBJ2-5,NA,once
TGTGCCAGTAGTATAGATGGCATCCTCTCTGGAAACACCATATATTTT,CASSIDGILSGNTIYF,TRBV19,TRBJ1-3,NA,NA
TGTGCCAGCAATAAAAATAGACAGGGAGGCACCTACGAGCAGTACTTC,CASNKNRQGGTYEQYF,TRBV2,TRBJ2-7,NA,NA
TGTGCCAGCAGCCCCAGGGGAAGAATAGACGGCTACACCTTC,CASSPRGRIDGYTF,TRBV7-9,TRBJ1-2,NA,NA
TGTGCCAGTAGTCTAATGTGGGGGCAGCCCCAGCATTTT,CASSLMWGQPQHF,TRBV19,TRBJ1-5,NA,NA
TGTGCCAGCAGTTTCGGGCCGGGGAACACTGAAGCTTTCTTT,CASSFGPGNTEAFF,TRBV28,TRBJ1-1,NA,once
TGTGCCAGCAGTGAGGGTCAGCCCCAGCATTTT,CASSEGQPQHF,TRBV6-1,TRBJ1-5,NA,NA
TGTGCCAGCACCTCAGGGGGACTAGGTAATGAGCAGTTCTTC,CASTSGGLGNEQFF,TRBV27,TRBJ2-1,NA,NA
TGTGCCAGCAGCCGAGGGGGGTCCCAAGAGACCCAGTACTTC,CASSRGGSQETQYF,TRBV7-9,TRBJ2-5,NA,once
TGTGCCAGCAGCTTGGGGGGACTAGCCAAAAACATTCAGTACTTC,CASSLGGLAKNIQYF,TRBV7-8,TRBJ2-4,NA,NA
TGCAGCGTTGAAGGCTCTGGAAACACCATATATTTT,CSVEGSGNTIYF,TRBV29-1,TRBJ1-3,NA,NA
TGTGCCAGCAGTTACTCCGCGGGGGGAGGCACTGAAGCTTTCTTT,CASSYSAGGGTEAFF,TRBV6-5,TRBJ1-1,NA,NA
TGTGCCAGCAGTGGACGATCCCTACTCAATGAGCAGTTCTTC,CASSGRSLLNEQFF,TRBV2,TRBJ2-1,NA,NA
TGCAGCGTTGAAGAAGGGGTCGTCCCCTACGAGCAGTACTTC,CSVEEGVVPYEQYF,TRBV29-1,TRBJ2-7,NA,NA